The 25 T cell receptor beta chains below were found in one sample sequenced in a study of TIL therapy for anti-PD-1-resistant metastatic lung cancer. This sample's time point: pre-treatment sample, taken before nivolumab and TIL therapy. Most excised metastases sampled were pleural nodules or supraclavicular lymph nodes. The libraries were made with immunoSEQ v3. This table comes from immunoSEQ multiplex PCR, and its TCRdb copy is limited to in-frame clones, with some not included. This table holds 5,900 or so clones, 55% to 75% found once. The sample was tumor tissue, taken at baseline. These receptors were collected from a person between 25 and 79 years old with non-small cell lung cancer.

This chain connects TRBV20-1 to TRBJ2-3, with D unclear. Germline V CDR1 and CDR2: DFQATT, SNEGSKA (reference sequence). Deletions cut 5 bases from V and 6 bases from J, with 9 bases between. The CDR3 is made up of 11 amino acids. CDR3 in amino acids: CSAHYLDTQYF. The CDR3, as DNA: TGCAGTGCTCATTATCTTGATACGCAGTATTTT.

J is TRBJ2-3 and V is TRBV27; D unresolved. Between the trimmed V and J ends, which lost 2 bases and 5 bases, there was a span of 8 bases. From germline, CDR1 is MNHEY and CDR2 SMNVEV (reference sequence). The CDR3 loop spans 13 amino acids. As DNA, the CDR3 is TGTGCCAGCAGTTTAAGCCGAGGAGATACGCAGTATTTT. Protein product: CASSLSRGDTQYF.

The V gene is TRBV7-9, the J gene TRBJ2-2; D gene unclear. The CDR3 sequence is 13 residues long. Germline values: CDR1 SEHNR, CDR2 FQNEAQ (reference sequence). Trimming cost V 6 bases and J 2 bases, with 7 bases left between them. The CDR3 nucleotides read TGTGCCAGCAGTACAGCTAACACCGGGGAGCTGTTTTTT. Translated, it gives CASSTANTGELFF.

In this sample, this clone is medium-sized. The chain links TRBV6-1 to TRBJ2-7; 8 nucleotides align to TRBD1. This CDR3 has 16 residues. V was clipped by 2 bases and J by 1 base; unmatched bases: 7. The germline CDR1 and CDR2 sequences are MNHNS and SASEGT. CDR3 residues: CASSESIWTGSYEQYF. DNA of the CDR3: TGTGCCAGCAGTGAATCTATCTGGACAGGGTCCTACGAGCAGTACTTC.

The rearrangement uses TRBV7-9 and TRBJ1-4; 7 positions agree with TRBD1. The CDR3 runs 14 residues. V lost 5 bases and J lost 7; bases outside the gene matches: 7. Germline V lookup: CDR1 SEHNR, CDR2 FQNEAQ (reference sequence). The CDR3 spells CASSRGQTREKLFF. The CDR3, as DNA: TGTGCCAGCAGCCGGGGACAGACACGTGAAAAACTGTTTTTT.

This clone was seen more than once but under ten times. The chain recombines TRBV2 with TRBJ1-6; 7 nucleotides line up with TRBD1. The germline V gene has CDR1 SNHLY and CDR2 FYNNEI. V was clipped by 1 base and J by 11 bases; unmatched bases: 5. This CDR3 is 14 amino acids long. Written as DNA, the CDR3 is TGTGCCAGCAGTGAAGAGGGGCAGGGGGCACCCCTCCACTTT. Translation gives CASSEEGQGAPLHF.

In this sample, this clone turned up a few times. The gene calls are TRBV2 and TRBJ1-5; weak D call: TRBD1 (6 bases). This CDR3 has 14 amino acids. V was cut by 7 bases and J by 2 bases, with 12 bases left in between. In germline, CDR1 is SNHLY, CDR2 FYNNEI. CDR3: CASTRQVGNQPQHF. The CDR3, as DNA: TGTGCCAGCACCAGACAGGTTGGCAATCAGCCCCAGCATTTT.

The rearrangement links TRBV6-2 or TRBV6-3 to TRBJ2-7, with TRBD2 identical over 10 bases. The CDR3 is made up of 17 amino acids. Germline CDR1 reads MNHEY; CDR2 reads SVGEGT. J gave up 2 bases and V 6 bases, and 13 bases lay outside the gene matches. CDR3 in DNA: TGTGCCAGCAGCACCGGGCTAGCGGGAGATCGGGCCTACGAGCAGTACTTC. This sequence encodes CASSTGLAGDRAYEQYF.

The V call is TRBV5-6, the J call TRBJ2-6; D is unclear. V shed 5 bases and J shed 1 base, with 10 bases lying between them. The V gene's germline CDR1 is SGHDT and CDR2 YYEEEE. The CDR3 is 15 residues long. CDR3 residues: CASSRMVSGANVLTF. The DNA of the CDR3 is TGTGCCAGCAGTAGAATGGTTTCTGGGGCCAACGTCCTGACTTTC. The whole variable domain, filled in from reference TRBV5-6 and TRBJ2-6, reads DAGVTQSPTHLIKTRGQQVTLRCSPKSGHDTVSWYQQALGQGPQFIFQYYEEEERQRGNFPDRFSGHQFPNYSSELNVNALLLGDSALYLCASSRMVSGANVLTFGAGSRLTVL.

This clone was found once. This chain joins TRBV30 and TRBJ2-7; D remains ambiguous. CDR3 length equals 10 residues. V lost 5 bases to trimming and J lost 0 bases, with 2 bases between them. Germline V CDR1 and CDR2: GTSNPN, SVGIG (reference sequence). The chain's CDR3 is CAWGSYEQYF. CDR3 in DNA: TGTGCCTGGGGCTCCTACGAGCAGTACTTC.

V and J are TRBV5-6 and TRBJ1-6; D gene uncertain. This CDR3 has 14 amino acids. The germline V and J ends were trimmed by 2 bases and 4 bases, with 7 bases remaining between them. Germline CDR1 reads SGHDT; CDR2 reads YYEEEE. The CDR3 loop reads CASSFPGYNSPLHF. CDR3 DNA sequence: TGTGCCAGCAGCTTCCCGGGATATAATTCACCCCTCCACTTT. Full variable domain (remainder filled in from reference TRBV5-6 and TRBJ1-6): DAGVTQSPTHLIKTRGQQVTLRCSPKSGHDTVSWYQQALGQGPQFIFQYYEEEERQRGNFPDRFSGHQFPNYSSELNVNALLLGDSALYLCASSFPGYNSPLHFGNGTRLTVT.

This clone turned up a few times. The chain couples TRBV3-1 (or the pseudogene TRBV3-2) to TRBJ2-7; a weak D match, TRBD2 (5 bases). This CDR3 is 14 amino acids long. V lost 7 bases and J 2 bases, leaving 15 bases between the germline ends. Germline-derived CDR1 and CDR2 are LGHDT and YNNKEL (reference sequence). CDR3 amino acids: CASTLAGLPYEQYF. The CDR3 DNA sequence: TGTGCCAGCACCCTAGCCGGACTCCCCTACGAGCAGTACTTC.

This clone appeared once. CDR3 amino acids: CASAPVGQATYGYTF. The DNA of the CDR3 is TGTGCCAGCGCTCCCGTGGGACAGGCCACCTATGGCTACACCTTC. The rearrangement uses TRBV18 and TRBJ1-2, with 8 bases matching TRBD1. Germline V CDR1 and CDR2: KGHSH, LQKENI. The CDR3 loop spans 15 amino acids. The trim removed 8 bases at V and 4 bases at J, leaving 12 bases unmatched.

The rearrangement uses TRBV9 and TRBJ2-3, with unresolved D. Trimming shortened V by 0 bases and J by 5 bases, and 10 bases separated the two germline ends. CDR1 and CDR2 from the germline V gene are SGDLS and YYNGEE. The CDR3 spans 14 residues. Here the CDR3 DNA reads TGTGCCAGCAGCGTAGCAACTCCGGAAGATACGCAGTATTTT. Amino acids: CASSVATPEDTQYF. Using reference TRBV9 and TRBJ2-3 for the parts outside the CDR3, the full variable domain is DSGVTQTPKHLITATGQRVTLRCSPRSGDLSVYWYQQSLDQGLQFLIQYYNGEERAKGNILERFSAQQFPDLHSELNLSSLELGDSALYFCASSVATPEDTQYFGPGTRLTVL.

The sample holds a few counts of this clone. This chain joins TRBV6-2 or TRBV6-3 and TRBJ1-5; D not resolved. CDR3 length: 14 amino acids. Germline V gene lookup returns CDR1 MNHEY and CDR2 SVGEGT. With 7 bases removed from V and 4 bases from J, the gap between germline ends came to 14 bases. This CDR3 reads CASNPTYSNQPQHF. The CDR3 DNA follows: TGTGCCAGCAACCCAACCTACTCGAATCAGCCCCAGCATTTT.

The gene calls are TRBV5-6 and TRBJ1-5; no definite D call. Trimming left V 3 bases short and J 3 bases short, with 13 bases between. Germline-derived CDR1 and CDR2 are SGHDT and YYEEEE. This CDR3 comprises 15 residues. The DNA for the CDR3 is TGTGCCAGCAGCTACACGGACGGACCCAATCAGCCCCAGCATTTT. Encoded protein: CASSYTDGPNQPQHF.

The table lists this clone with a few counts. The rearrangement joins TRBV4-1 to TRBJ2-7; 9 nucleotides match TRBD2. Germline V gives CDR1 MGHRA, CDR2 YSYEKL. J gave up 3 bases and V 0 bases, and 3 bases lay outside the gene matches. The CDR3 runs 15 residues. The CDR3 spells CASSQDLAGDYEQYF. DNA of the CDR3: TGCGCCAGCAGCCAAGACTTAGCGGGAGACTACGAGCAGTACTTC.

The chain links TRBV2 to TRBJ2-3; D gene ambiguous. Germline assignment: CDR1 SNHLY and CDR2 FYNNEI. Trimming removed 7 bases from V and 6 bases from J, with 14 bases in between. This CDR3 has 13 amino acids. The CDR3 coding sequence is TGTGCCAGCACTAATAGGAAAGGGGATACGCAGTATTTT. Protein: CASTNRKGDTQYF.

The V and J genes are TRBV3-1 (or the pseudogene TRBV3-2) and TRBJ2-1; D gene uncertain. V lost 1 base and J lost 8, with 9 bases in between. The CDR3 is made up of 13 amino acids. The germline V gene encodes CDR1 LGHDT and CDR2 YNNKEL (reference sequence). The CDR3 sequence: CASSQGHRDEQFF. CDR3 bases: TGTGCCAGCAGCCAAGGTCACCGGGATGAGCAGTTCTTC.

V and J are TRBV29-1 and TRBJ2-7; 9 bases are shared with TRBD1. Germline assignment: CDR1 SQVTM and CDR2 ANQGSEA. V was pared by 1 base and J by 12 bases, with 4 bases of the junction left unmatched. This CDR3 is built from 11 residues. The CDR3 region is CSVEVGTGPYF. CDR3 in DNA: TGCAGCGTTGAAGTAGGGACAGGGCCGTACTTC.

The chain combines TRBV9 with TRBJ2-3; weak D call: TRBD2 (5 bases). From germline, CDR1 is SGDLS and CDR2 YYNGEE. The ends were cut back, 3 bases at V and 3 bases at J, with 20 bases in the middle. The CDR3 covers 17 residues. Written as DNA, the CDR3 is TGTGCCAGCAGCGCTTACCCGGGATCAATGGGTACAGATACGCAGTATTTT. Translating gives CASSAYPGSMGTDTQYF.

The V gene is TRBV7-9, the J gene TRBJ1-1; the D gene is possibly TRBD1 (6 bases). Per the germline V gene, CDR1 is SEHNR and CDR2 is FQNEAQ (reference sequence). The CDR3 is made up of 14 amino acids. The V end was cut by 6 bases, the J end by 4 bases, with 15 bases between. The CDR3 region is CASSRGGRSTEAFF. The CDR3 DNA is TGTGCCAGCAGTAGAGGGGGGCGTAGCACTGAAGCTTTCTTT.

The chain couples TRBV7-2 to TRBJ2-1; D may match TRBD1 or TRBD2 (5 bases each). The germline V gene has CDR1 SGHTA and CDR2 FQGNSA. This CDR3 region has 13 residues. The V and J ends lost 0 bases and 7 bases respectively, with 7 bases between them. CDR3 sequence (DNA): TGTGCCAGCAGCTTAGCGAGGGGTAATGAGCAGTTCTTC. Encoded protein: CASSLARGNEQFF.

The rearrangement links TRBV7-6 to TRBJ2-3; D call uncertain. The CDR3 extends over 16 amino acids. V lost 1 base, J lost 0 bases, and 11 bases lay in between. CDR1 SGHVS and CDR2 FNYEAQ come from the germline V gene. CDR3 coding DNA: TGTGCCAGCAGCTTAGTTGCGTACGCTAGCACAGATACGCAGTATTTT. As protein: CASSLVAYASTDTQYF.

The rearrangement uses TRBV6-2 or TRBV6-3 and TRBJ2-7; 11 nucleotides line up with TRBD1. V shed 5 bases and J 2 bases; nucleotides not matched to a gene: 11. CDR1 is MNHEY and CDR2 is SVGEGT in the germline V gene. The CDR3 length is 17 residues. The CDR3 bases are TGTGCCAGCAGTCTACTCCCCGGACAGGGGGCACCCTACGAGCAGTACGTC. Residues: CASSLLPGQGAPYEQYV.